The 2 T cell receptor beta chains below were found in one sample sequenced in a study of radiotherapy plus CTLA-4 blockade in lung cancer (dated by TCRdb to the late 2010s). Libraries were made using the immunoSEQ multiplex PCR assay. TCRdb's version of the immuneACCESS table is confined to in-frame rearrangements and falls short of the full clone set. An unresolved V gene accounts for under half of the shortfall where checked; the remainder is of unknown origin. The table for this sample lists around 77,000 clones; under 75% of them were counted only once. The ten most abundant clones make up around 10% of the sample. The source material was peripheral blood, sampled from a patient treated with radiotherapy plus ipilimumab. All receptors derive from a human donor with non-small cell lung cancer whose response to radiotherapy plus ipilimumab could not be evaluated.

The rearrangement joins TRBV7-6 to TRBJ2-1, with TRBD1 as a possible D gene (6 bases). V lost 0 bases and J 3 bases, leaving 12 bases between the germline ends. Germline V gives CDR1 SGHVS, CDR2 FNYEAQ. The CDR3 has 16 residues. The CDR3 loop reads CASSLATGTLYNEQFF. DNA for the CDR3: TGTGCCAGCAGCTTAGCCACAGGGACCCTCTACAATGAGCAGTTCTTC.

V is TRBV29-1 and J is TRBJ2-1; D perhaps matches TRBD2 (6 bases). The CDR3 runs to 20 residues. Trimming took 3 bases from V and 2 from J, leaving 29 bases between them. Germline-derived CDR1 and CDR2 are SQVTM and ANQGSEA. The CDR3 nucleotides are TGCAGCGTTGACTTAGTTTTTTCCCAGGGAGGCCGTAGCCCCTACAATGAGCAGTTCTTC. Translated: CSVDLVFSQGGRSPYNEQFF.